The rows below give T cell receptor beta chains drawn from one sample of a study of T-cell memory formation after mild COVID-19. TCRdb redid the calling of the 5' RACE reads with MiXCR, one entry per CDR3 protein. The table includes some 64,000 distinct CDR3 sequences, over 8.5% detected once. The specimen was PBMCs or a T cell subset sorted from them (not recorded which). The source of these receptors is a man aged 18 to 29 who had mild COVID-19 (a few samples of this study predate the infection). Cell type and time point are not known. The CDR3 runs from the conserved cysteine through the conserved F or W. The order of the fields is V gene, clone size, D gene, J gene, CDR3 protein, CDR3 DNA. D genes are given only for firm matches. The size field is filled for only some rows; it gives once, few, many or a size class.

v_gene: TRBV20-1; abundance: few; d_gene: .; j_gene: TRBJ2-1; CDR3aa: CSAVVVGGGNEQFF; CDR3nt: TGCAGTGCCGTCGTTGTTGGGGGCGGCAATGAGCAGTTCTTC
v_gene: TRBV5-1; abundance: few; d_gene: .; j_gene: TRBJ1-5; CDR3aa: CASSPEGGSQPQHF; CDR3nt: TGCGCCAGCAGTCCGGAGGGAGGAAGTCAGCCCCAGCATTTT
v_gene: TRBV2; abundance: few; d_gene: TRBD1; j_gene: TRBJ2-3; CDR3aa: CASSEVTGIITDTQYF; CDR3nt: TGTGCCAGCAGTGAAGTGACAGGGATCATAACAGATACGCAGTATTTT
v_gene: TRBV5-1; abundance: .; d_gene: .; j_gene: TRBJ1-2; CDR3aa: CASSLGPAGAGRYTF; CDR3nt: TGCGCCAGCAGCTTGGGCCCCGCGGGGGCTGGGCGCTACACCTTC
v_gene: TRBV7-2; abundance: .; d_gene: .; j_gene: TRBJ2-2; CDR3aa: CAGTQTQGGELFF; CDR3nt: TGTGCCGGCACACAGACTCAGGGCGGGGAGCTGTTTTTT
v_gene: TRBV5-1; abundance: few; d_gene: TRBD2; j_gene: TRBJ2-5; CDR3aa: CASSPLGGRQETQYF; CDR3nt: TGTGCCAGCAGCCCGCTGGGGGGGAGGCAAGAGACCCAGTACTTC
v_gene: TRBV20-1; abundance: .; d_gene: .; j_gene: TRBJ1-1; CDR3aa: CSARKATGTNTEAFF; CDR3nt: TGCAGTGCTAGAAAGGCCACAGGAACGAACACTGAAGCTTTCTTT
v_gene: TRBV19; abundance: .; d_gene: TRBD1; j_gene: TRBJ2-7; CDR3aa: CATRQGPAYEQYF; CDR3nt: TGTGCCACTCGACAGGGGCCGGCATACGAGCAGTACTTC
v_gene: TRBV7-7; abundance: .; d_gene: TRBD1; j_gene: TRBJ2-3; CDR3aa: CASSSDRADTQYF; CDR3nt: TGTGCCAGCAGCTCCGACAGGGCAGATACGCAGTATTTT
v_gene: TRBV6-5; abundance: many; d_gene: .; j_gene: TRBJ2-2; CDR3aa: CASSRYLTGELFF; CDR3nt: TGTGCCAGCAGTCGATATCTAACCGGGGAGCTGTTTTTT